This T cell receptor (beta chain) was observed in a study of Graves' ophthalmopathy and Graves' hyperthyroidism. As for the study in general: The authors defined stable hyperthyroidism as no ophthalmopathy within 18 months of follow-up. General observations from the study: Discriminating ophthalmopathy from stable hyperthyroidism, a 13-signature model attained a sensitivity of about 90% and a specificity of almost 83%.

In regard to this clonotype: As yet, its antigen is unknown.

The hyperthyroidism patients, aged 18 to 65, had been newly diagnosed, with under 2 months' duration. Enrollment excluded any patients with other autoimmune diseases, uncontrolled infections, pregnancy or lactation. Amplification of TCR beta CDR3 regions used RNA transcripts. RT-PCR was first run with HTBI primers, then multiplex PCR in a second round. Each CDR3 protein is one row after TCRdb ran MiXCR on the multiplex PCR reads. The repertoire includes over a million distinct CDR3 sequences, 35% to 40% of them detected once, and roughly 10% sits in the top ten. The receptor comes from an adult man with Graves' hyperthyroidism. Material for sequencing was peripheral blood or thyroid tissue (not recorded which).

The CDR3 coding sequence is TGTGCCAGCAGCCAACCTCCGGGACAGGATTATCGCAATCAGCCCCAGCATTTT. This gives the protein CASSQPPGQDYRNQPQHF. The gene calls are TRBV6-6 and TRBJ1-5, with 8 bases identical to TRBD1. The germline V gene has CDR1 MNHNY and CDR2 SVGAGI (reference sequence). The CDR3 spans 18 residues. Trimming cost V 6 bases and J 2 bases; bases outside gene matches: 15.